Below, 21 T cell receptor beta chains from the same sample are listed, as sequenced in a study of blood T cell repertoires in COVID-19. Sequenced by immunoSEQ multiplex PCR; TCRdb stores in-frame clones only, minus some. The profile shows hundreds of thousands of clones, roughly 85% of them singletons. The sequencing input was peripheral blood. All receptors derive from a man aged 50-59 years with active or convalescent COVID-19.

The J gene is TRBJ1-1, the V gene TRBV4-1; D may be TRBD1 (5 bases). Germline V gene data show CDR1 as MGHRA and CDR2 as YSYEKL. The CDR3 has 18 residues. The ends were cut back, 1 base at V and 1 base at J, with 19 bases in the middle. CDR3 in DNA: TGCGCCAGCAGCCAAGCGAGTTCGACAGCCATGAAGAACACTGAAGCTTTCTTT. It specifies CASSQASSTAMKNTEAFF.

CDR3 nucleotides: TGTGCCAGCAGCTTCTCCCGCGGGAGGGATTCGGGCACAGATACGCAGTATTTT. This codes for CASSFSRGRDSGTDTQYF. The chain is built from TRBV7-9 and TRBJ2-3, with 9 bases that match TRBD2. The germline V gene encodes CDR1 SEHNR and CDR2 FQNEAQ (reference sequence). The CDR3 has 18 amino acids. V lost 3 bases to trimming and J lost 1 base; unmatched junction nucleotides: 11.

The V gene is TRBV5-6, the J gene TRBJ1-5; a weak D match, TRBD1 (5 bases). This CDR3 is 19 amino acids long. Germline loops: CDR1 SGHDT, CDR2 YYEEEE. Trimming shortened V by 0 bases and J by 1 base, and 20 bases separated the two germline ends. In DNA form, the CDR3 reads TGTGCCAGCAGCTTGGGGGTAGGGGAGGCGGTTAAGAGCAATCAGCCCCAGCATTTT. This encodes CASSLGVGEAVKSNQPQHF.

This sequence joins TRBV19 and TRBJ2-7; 8 positions agree with TRBD1. J was trimmed by 2 bases and V by 6 bases; bases with no gene match: 9. In germline, CDR1 is LNHDA, CDR2 SQIVND (reference sequence). There are 15 residues in the CDR3. This chain's CDR3 is CASSRTGTGAYEQYF. CDR3 sequence (DNA): TGTGCCAGTAGCCGGACCGGGACAGGTGCCTACGAGCAGTACTTC. Based on the CDR3 plus reference TRBV19 and TRBJ2-7, the full variable domain is DGGITQSPKYLFRKEGQNVTLSCEQNLNHDAMYWYRQDPGQGLRLIYYSQIVNDFQKGDIAEGYSVSREKKESFPLTVTSAQKNPTAFYLCASSRTGTGAYEQYFGPGTRLTVT.

The chain employs TRBV18 and TRBJ2-7; 11 nucleotides line up with TRBD2. V shed 2 bases and J 0 bases; nucleotides not matched to a gene: 3. The CDR3 spans 16 residues. Germline V lookup: CDR1 KGHSH, CDR2 LQKENI. CDR3 region: CASSPRGLADSYEQYF. The CDR3 DNA is TGTGCCAGCTCACCAAGGGGACTAGCGGACTCCTACGAGCAGTACTTC.

The rearrangement links TRBV14 to TRBJ1-1, with a possible D match to TRBD1 (6 bases). The CDR3 totals 17 residues. V shed 4 bases and J shed 0 bases, with 18 bases lying between them. From germline, CDR1 is SGHDN and CDR2 FVKESK. For the CDR3, the DNA is TGTGCCAGCAGCCTTCGGACAGCGAGAAACATGAACACTGAAGCTTTCTTT. This sequence encodes CASSLRTARNMNTEAFF. Filled out from reference TRBV14 and TRBJ1-1, the complete variable domain reads EAGVTQFPSHSVIEKGQTVTLRCDPISGHDNLYWYRRVMGKEIKFLLHFVKESKQDESGMPNNRFLAERTGGTYSTLKVQPAELEDSGVYFCASSLRTARNMNTEAFFGQGTRLTVV.

V and J are TRBV6-6 and TRBJ2-1, with D perhaps TRBD1 (6 bases). Germline CDR1 is MNHNY and CDR2 is SVGAGI (reference sequence). The CDR3 has 13 residues. Trimming shortened V by 6 bases and J by 2 bases, and 8 bases separated the two germline ends. CDR3 DNA sequence: TGTGCCAGCAGCGGGACAACCTACAATGAGCAGTTCTTC. Protein product: CASSGTTYNEQFF.

The chain couples TRBV28 to TRBJ1-6; D gene unclear. V dropped 6 bases and J dropped 6 bases, with 15 bases sitting between them. The CDR3 runs 15 residues. Germline loops: CDR1 MDHEN, CDR2 SYDVKM. The CDR3 nucleotides read TGTGCCAGCAGAATCAGCGAACTGAGTAATTCACCCCTCCACTTT. As protein: CASRISELSNSPLHF.

CDR3 amino acids: CASRRGAGELDTQYF. The CDR3 nucleotides are TGTGCCAGTAGGCGGGGGGCAGGGGAATTAGATACGCAGTATTTT. The chain links TRBV19 to TRBJ2-3; TRBD2 matches 8 bases. After removal of 6 bases from V and 5 bases from J, the junction contained 10 bases not matched to a gene. The CDR3 totals 15 residues. Germline-derived CDR1 and CDR2 are LNHDA and SQIVND (reference sequence).

This chain links TRBV29-1 with TRBJ1-5, with a weak D call TRBD1 (6 bases). CDR1 is SQVTM and CDR2 is ANQGSEA in the germline V gene. The V gene lost 6 bases and the J gene lost 0 bases, with 12 bases spanning the gap. CDR3 length equals 14 residues. CDR3 amino acids: CSVRDKYSNQPQHF. Written as DNA, the CDR3 is TGCAGCGTGAGGGACAAGTATAGCAATCAGCCCCAGCATTTT. Combining the CDR3 with reference TRBV29-1 and TRBJ1-5 gives the whole variable domain SAVISQKPSRDICQRGTSLTIQCQVDSQVTMMFWYRQQPGQSLTLIATANQGSEATYESGFVIDKFPISRPNLTFSTLTVSNMSPEDSSIYLCSVRDKYSNQPQHFGDGTRLSIL.

The rearrangement joins TRBV4-1 to TRBJ2-3; D not certain. Between the trimmed V and J ends, which lost 1 base and 2 bases, there was a span of 7 bases. The germline gives CDR1 MGHRA, CDR2 YSYEKL. The CDR3 totals 14 residues. CDR3 nucleotide sequence: TGCGCCAGCAGCCAAGTAGTACCCACAGATACGCAGTATTTT. It yields the protein CASSQVVPTDTQYF.

The V call is TRBV10-1, the J call TRBJ1-1; D call uncertain. This CDR3 comprises 16 residues. Germline V gene lookup returns CDR1 WNHNN and CDR2 SYGVQD (reference sequence). Trimming cost V 2 bases and J 3 bases, with 16 bases left between them. CDR3: CASSERPGSLDTEAFF. CDR3 coding DNA: TGCGCCAGCAGTGAGAGACCCGGGAGTCTGGACACTGAAGCTTTCTTT.

Of note for this clone: One end of the junction varies from germline; a read error may be responsible. This rearrangement joins TRBV6-1 to TRBJ2-7; 7 bases agree with TRBD1. Per the germline V gene, CDR1 is MNHNS and CDR2 is SASEGT. This CDR3 is built from 14 residues. This CDR3 is CASSEGGPQLIGYF. CDR3 DNA sequence: TGTGCCAGCAGCGAAGGGGGCCCACAGTTAATTGGGTACTTC.

This chain joins TRBV25-1 and TRBJ1-1, with D possibly being TRBD1 (6 bases). The germline V gene encodes CDR1 MGHDK and CDR2 SYGVNS. The CDR3 is 17 residues long. Trimming took off 3 bases at V and 1 base at J, with 18 bases between the two ends. The CDR3: CASSEVAGAGENTEAFF. The CDR3 region has the DNA TGTGCCAGCAGTGAGGTGGCAGGGGCCGGTGAGAACACTGAAGCTTTCTTT.

The chain links TRBV18 to TRBJ1-3; tentatively, D is TRBD1 (6 bases). V gave up 4 bases and J gave up 0 bases, with 13 bases separating them. The CDR3 totals 16 residues. Germline V gene data show CDR1 as KGHSH and CDR2 as LQKENI. CDR3 in amino acids: CASSLPDRLSGNTIYF. The CDR3 nucleotides are TGTGCCAGCTCACTACCGGACAGACTCTCTGGAAACACCATATATTTT.

The rearrangement uses TRBV19 and TRBJ2-5; 8 nucleotides align to TRBD2. The CDR3 runs to 15 residues. V gave up 4 bases and J gave up 3 bases; unmatched junction bases: 7. The germline V gene has CDR1 LNHDA and CDR2 SQIVND (reference sequence). In nucleotides, the CDR3 is TGTGCCAGTAGTACCTGGACTAGCAGTAAAGAGACCCAGTACTTC. Residues: CASSTWTSSKETQYF.

The V gene is TRBV6-5, the J gene TRBJ1-1; possible D gene TRBD1, 5 bases. Germline V CDR1 and CDR2: MNHEY, SVGAGI. CDR3 size: 15 residues. V lost 7 bases and J 4 bases, leaving 19 bases between the germline ends. CDR3 protein: CASILTGGGGTEAFF. In nucleotides, the CDR3 is TGTGCCAGCATTTTGACCGGGGGGGGTGGCACTGAAGCTTTCTTT.

The V and J genes are TRBV3-1 (or the pseudogene TRBV3-2) and TRBJ2-5; 12 nucleotides align to TRBD2. V gave up 4 bases and J gave up 1 base; unmatched junction bases: 4. Germline V gene lookup returns CDR1 LGHDT and CDR2 YNNKEL (reference sequence). The CDR3 covers 16 residues. CDR3 DNA: TGTGCCAGCAGCCTTCGGACTAGCGGGGTCCAAGAGACCCAGTACTTC. It codes for CASSLRTSGVQETQYF.

A few counts support this clone. The chain couples TRBV4-1 to TRBJ1-5; tentatively, D is TRBD1 (5 bases). Germline-derived CDR1 and CDR2 are MGHRA and YSYEKL. V lost 0 bases and J 0 bases, leaving 12 bases between the germline ends. The CDR3 sequence is 17 residues long. The CDR3 region has the DNA TGCGCCAGCAGCCAAGATGGATGGGGGGGTAGCAATCAGCCCCAGCATTTT. Its translation: CASSQDGWGGSNQPQHF.

The V and J genes are TRBV7-9 and TRBJ2-1, with 9 bases identical to TRBD2. The CDR3 spans 15 residues. The germline CDR1 and CDR2 sequences are SEHNR and FQNEAQ (reference sequence). V was pared by 0 bases and J by 6 bases, with 3 bases of the junction left unmatched. CDR3 region: CASSLAGLAPNEQFF. CDR3 nucleotides: TGTGCCAGCAGCTTAGCGGGACTAGCTCCCAATGAGCAGTTCTTC. The full variable domain, in which reference TRBV7-9 and TRBJ2-1 provide the parts outside the CDR3, is DTGVSQNPRHKITKRGQNVTFRCDPISEHNRLYWYRQTLGQGPEFLTYFQNEAQLEKSRLLSDRFSAERPKGSFSTLEIQRTEQGDSAMYLCASSLAGLAPNEQFFGPGTRLTVL.

V gene TRBV14 combines with J gene TRBJ1-5; D is undetermined. The germline gives CDR1 SGHDN, CDR2 FVKESK. V lost 4 bases and J lost 3, with 16 bases in between. This CDR3 region has 16 residues. The CDR3 spells CASSRTQAAPNQPQHF. The CDR3 region has the DNA TGTGCCAGCAGCCGCACCCAAGCGGCACCCAATCAGCCCCAGCATTTT.